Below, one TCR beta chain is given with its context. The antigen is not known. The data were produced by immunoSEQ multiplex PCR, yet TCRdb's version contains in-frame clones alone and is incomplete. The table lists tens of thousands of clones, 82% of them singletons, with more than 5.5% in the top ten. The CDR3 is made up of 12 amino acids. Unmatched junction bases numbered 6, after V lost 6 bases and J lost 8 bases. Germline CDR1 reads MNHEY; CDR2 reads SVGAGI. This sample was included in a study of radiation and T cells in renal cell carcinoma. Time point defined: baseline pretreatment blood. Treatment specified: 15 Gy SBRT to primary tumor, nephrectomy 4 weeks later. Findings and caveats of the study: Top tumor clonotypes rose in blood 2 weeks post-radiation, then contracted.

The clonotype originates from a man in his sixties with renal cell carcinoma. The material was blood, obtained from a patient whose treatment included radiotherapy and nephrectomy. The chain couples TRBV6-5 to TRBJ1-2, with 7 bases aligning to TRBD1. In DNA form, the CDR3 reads TGTGCCAGCAGCAGACAGGGTTCCGGCTACACCTTC. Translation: CASSRQGSGYTF.